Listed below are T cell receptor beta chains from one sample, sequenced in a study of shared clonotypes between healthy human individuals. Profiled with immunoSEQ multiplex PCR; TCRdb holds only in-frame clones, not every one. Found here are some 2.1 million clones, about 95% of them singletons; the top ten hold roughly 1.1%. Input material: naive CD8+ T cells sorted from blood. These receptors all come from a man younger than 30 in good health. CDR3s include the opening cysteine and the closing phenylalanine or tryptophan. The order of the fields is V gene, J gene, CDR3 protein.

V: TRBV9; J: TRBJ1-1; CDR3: CASSVVPGGAEAFF
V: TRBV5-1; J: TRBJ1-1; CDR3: CASSLSGGQNTEAFF
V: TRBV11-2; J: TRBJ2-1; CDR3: CASSHIVGSSYNEQFF
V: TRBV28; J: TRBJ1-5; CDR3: CASSGTGWEQPQHF
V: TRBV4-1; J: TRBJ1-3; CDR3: CASSLPDGVSSGNTIYF
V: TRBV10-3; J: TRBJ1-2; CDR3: CAISESDRGPANYGYTF
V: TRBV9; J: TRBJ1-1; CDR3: CASSLEGEATNTEAFF
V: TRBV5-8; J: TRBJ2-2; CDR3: CASSLGQNTGELFF
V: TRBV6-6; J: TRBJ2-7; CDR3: CASSYSGGRVYEQYF
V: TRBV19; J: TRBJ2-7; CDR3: CASSPGGSYEQYF
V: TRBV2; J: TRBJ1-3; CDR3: CASSEYTASSGNTIYF
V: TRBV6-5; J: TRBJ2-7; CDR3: CASSYEGASYEQYF
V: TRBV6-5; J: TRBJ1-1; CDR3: CASSYGAGMNTEAFF
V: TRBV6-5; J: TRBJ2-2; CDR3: CASSIGRVFTGELFF
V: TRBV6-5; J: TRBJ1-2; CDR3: CASSYSDREGNYGYTF
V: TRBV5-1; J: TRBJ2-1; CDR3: CASSSVGTRSYNEQFF
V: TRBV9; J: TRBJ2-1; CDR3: CASSVGTLDAFSYNEQFF
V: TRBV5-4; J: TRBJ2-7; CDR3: CASSGGQGATYEQYF
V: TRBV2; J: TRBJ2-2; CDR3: CASLAGTGNTGELFF
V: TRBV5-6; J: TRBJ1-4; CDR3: CASSLSRNGANANEKLFF
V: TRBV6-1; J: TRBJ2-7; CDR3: CASSWTGGGYEQYF
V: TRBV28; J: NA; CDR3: CASSLYVDEQYF
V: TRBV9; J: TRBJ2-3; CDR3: CASSVVGLESSTDTQYF
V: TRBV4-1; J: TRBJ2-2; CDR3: CASSQDIGVFTGELFF
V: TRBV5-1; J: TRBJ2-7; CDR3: CASSLVTVDEQYF
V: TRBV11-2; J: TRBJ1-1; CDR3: CASSFPTGHSEAFF
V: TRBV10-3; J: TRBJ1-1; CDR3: CAISAPGENTEAFF
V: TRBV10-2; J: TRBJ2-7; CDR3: CASTTDGHFYEQYF
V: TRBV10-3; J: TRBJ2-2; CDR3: CAISERDLAGELFF
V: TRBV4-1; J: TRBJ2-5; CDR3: CASSQEGPGPTYQETQYF
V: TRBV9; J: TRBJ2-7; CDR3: CASSVASSYEQYF
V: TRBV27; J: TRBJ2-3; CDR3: CASSLLGVRDTQYF
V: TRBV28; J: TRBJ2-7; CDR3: CASRIDSMSGNEQYF
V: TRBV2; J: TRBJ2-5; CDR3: CASSGYQETQYF
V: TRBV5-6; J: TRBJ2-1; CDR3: CASSLGLAGGNNEQFF
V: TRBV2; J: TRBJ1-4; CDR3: CASTTGRGVANEKLFF
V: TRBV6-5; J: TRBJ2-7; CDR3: CASSYSGESHEQYF
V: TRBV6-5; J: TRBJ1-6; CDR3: CASSEDSRGSPLHF
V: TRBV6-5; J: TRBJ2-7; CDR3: CASSYGGGEQYF
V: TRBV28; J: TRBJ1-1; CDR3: CASSLRQGVLSTEAFF
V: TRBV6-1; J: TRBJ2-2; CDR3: CASSDPLAGGPTGELFF
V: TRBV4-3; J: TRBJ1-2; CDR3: CASSQDDTGRYGYTF
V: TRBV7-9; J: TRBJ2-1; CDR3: CASSPDGDNEQFF
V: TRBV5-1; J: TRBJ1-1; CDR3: CASSLGDLLSEAFF
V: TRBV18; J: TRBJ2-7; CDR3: CASSPRDSLYEQYF
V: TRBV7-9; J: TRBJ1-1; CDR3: CASSPQMNTEAFF
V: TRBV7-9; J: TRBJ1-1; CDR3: CASSLMAAEAFF